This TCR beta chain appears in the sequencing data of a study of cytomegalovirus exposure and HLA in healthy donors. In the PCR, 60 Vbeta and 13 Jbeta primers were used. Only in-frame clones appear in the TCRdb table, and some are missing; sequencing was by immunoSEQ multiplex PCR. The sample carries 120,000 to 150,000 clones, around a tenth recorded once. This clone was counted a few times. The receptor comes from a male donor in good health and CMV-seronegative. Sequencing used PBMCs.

The CDR3 here is CASSQDGGSGLYEQYF. The CDR3 DNA follows: TGTGCCAGCAGCCAAGATGGGGGTAGCGGGTTATACGAGCAGTACTTC. The genes are TRBV4-2 and TRBJ2-7, with TRBD2 matching over 7 bases. This CDR3 has 16 amino acids. The ends lost 0 bases at V and 4 bases at J; junction bases unmatched: 9. Looked up from germline, CDR1 is LGHNA and CDR2 is YNFKEQ.